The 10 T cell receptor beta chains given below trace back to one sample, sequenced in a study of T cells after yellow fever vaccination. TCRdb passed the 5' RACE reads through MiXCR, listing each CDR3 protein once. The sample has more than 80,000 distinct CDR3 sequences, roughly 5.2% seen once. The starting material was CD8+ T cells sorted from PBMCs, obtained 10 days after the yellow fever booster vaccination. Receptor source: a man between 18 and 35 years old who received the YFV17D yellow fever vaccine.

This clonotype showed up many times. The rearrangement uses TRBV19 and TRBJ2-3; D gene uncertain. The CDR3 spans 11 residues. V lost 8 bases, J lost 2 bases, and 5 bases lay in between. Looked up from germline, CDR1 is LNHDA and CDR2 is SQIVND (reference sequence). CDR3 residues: CASLLTDTQYF. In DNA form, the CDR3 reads TGTGCCAGTCTGCTCACAGATACGCAGTATTTT.

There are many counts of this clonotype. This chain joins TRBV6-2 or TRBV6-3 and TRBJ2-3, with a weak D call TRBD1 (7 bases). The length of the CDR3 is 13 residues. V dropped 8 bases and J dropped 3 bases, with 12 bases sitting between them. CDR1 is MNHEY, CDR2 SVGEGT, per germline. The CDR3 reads CASPRGRTDTQYF. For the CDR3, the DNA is TGTGCCAGCCCCAGGGGGAGGACAGATACGCAGTATTTT.

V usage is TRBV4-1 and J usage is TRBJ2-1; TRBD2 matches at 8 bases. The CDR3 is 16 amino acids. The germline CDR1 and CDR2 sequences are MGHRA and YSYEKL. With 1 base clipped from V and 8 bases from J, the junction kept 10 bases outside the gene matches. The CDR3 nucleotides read TGCGCCAGCAGCCAAGCGGCTCGGGGGGGCTATGATGAGCAGTTCTTC. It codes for CASSQAARGGYDEQFF.

This chain's CDR3 is CASSLPGARYTGELFF. CDR3 in DNA: TGTGCCAGCAGCTTGCCAGGGGCCCGGTACACCGGGGAGCTGTTTTTT. The chain carries TRBV5-6 and TRBJ2-2, with D possibly TRBD1 on 6 matching bases. The V gene's germline CDR1 is SGHDT and CDR2 YYEEEE. Trimming removed 1 base at V and 3 bases at J, with 13 bases between. The CDR3 has 16 residues.

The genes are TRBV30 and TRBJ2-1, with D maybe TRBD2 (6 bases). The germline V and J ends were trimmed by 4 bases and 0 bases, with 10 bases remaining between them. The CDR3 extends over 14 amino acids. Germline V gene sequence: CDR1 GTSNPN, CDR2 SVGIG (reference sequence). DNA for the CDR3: TGTGCCTGGATGGTCGGGAGCTCCTACAATGAGCAGTTCTTC. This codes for CAWMVGSSYNEQFF.

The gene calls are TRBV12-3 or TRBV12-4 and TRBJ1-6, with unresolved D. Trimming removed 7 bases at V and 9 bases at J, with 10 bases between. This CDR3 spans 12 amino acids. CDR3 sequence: CASTARGSPLHF. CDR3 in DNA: TGTGCCAGCACGGCGCGGGGTTCACCCCTCCACTTT.

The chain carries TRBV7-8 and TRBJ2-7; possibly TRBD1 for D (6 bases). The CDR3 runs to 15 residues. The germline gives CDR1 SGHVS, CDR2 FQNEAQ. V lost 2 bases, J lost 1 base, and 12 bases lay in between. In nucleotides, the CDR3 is TGTGCCAGCAGCTTAAGCCCACAGGGATCCTACGAGCAGTACGTC. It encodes CASSLSPQGSYEQYV.

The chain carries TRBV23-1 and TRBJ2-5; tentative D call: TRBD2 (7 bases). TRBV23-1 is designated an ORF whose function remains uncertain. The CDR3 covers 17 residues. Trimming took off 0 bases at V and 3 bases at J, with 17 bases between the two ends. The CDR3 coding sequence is TGCGCCAGCAGTCAATCGCCCGCGGGGGCCGGGAAAGAGACCCAGTACTTC. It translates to CASSQSPAGAGKETQYF.

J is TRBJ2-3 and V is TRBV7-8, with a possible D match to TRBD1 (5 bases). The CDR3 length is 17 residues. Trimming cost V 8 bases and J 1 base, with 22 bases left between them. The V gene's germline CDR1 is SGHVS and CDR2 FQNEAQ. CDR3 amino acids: CASRRNVGMGRTDTQYF. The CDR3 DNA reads TGTGCCAGCCGGCGAAATGTAGGAATGGGGCGCACAGATACGCAGTATTTT.

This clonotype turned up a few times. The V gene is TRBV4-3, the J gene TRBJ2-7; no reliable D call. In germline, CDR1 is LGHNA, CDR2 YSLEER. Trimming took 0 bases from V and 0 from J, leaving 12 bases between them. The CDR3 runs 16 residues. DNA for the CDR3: TGCGCCAGCAGCCAAGATTCCGTCACATCCTCCTACGAGCAGTACTTC. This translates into CASSQDSVTSSYEQYF.